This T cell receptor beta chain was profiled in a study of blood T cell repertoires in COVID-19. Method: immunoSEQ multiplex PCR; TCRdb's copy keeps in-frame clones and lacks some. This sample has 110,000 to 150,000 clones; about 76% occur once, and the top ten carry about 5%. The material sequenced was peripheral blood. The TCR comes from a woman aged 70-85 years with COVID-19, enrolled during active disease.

The CDR3 DNA is TGTGCCAGCAGCTTGCGACTAGCGGGGGAATACGAGCAGTACTTC. Encoded protein: CASSLRLAGEYEQYF. This chain joins TRBV5-5 and TRBJ2-7, with 12 bases that match TRBD2. This CDR3 is built from 15 residues. Germline V lookup: CDR1 SGHKS, CDR2 YYEKEE (reference sequence). J gave up 4 bases and V 1 base, and 3 bases lay outside the gene matches.